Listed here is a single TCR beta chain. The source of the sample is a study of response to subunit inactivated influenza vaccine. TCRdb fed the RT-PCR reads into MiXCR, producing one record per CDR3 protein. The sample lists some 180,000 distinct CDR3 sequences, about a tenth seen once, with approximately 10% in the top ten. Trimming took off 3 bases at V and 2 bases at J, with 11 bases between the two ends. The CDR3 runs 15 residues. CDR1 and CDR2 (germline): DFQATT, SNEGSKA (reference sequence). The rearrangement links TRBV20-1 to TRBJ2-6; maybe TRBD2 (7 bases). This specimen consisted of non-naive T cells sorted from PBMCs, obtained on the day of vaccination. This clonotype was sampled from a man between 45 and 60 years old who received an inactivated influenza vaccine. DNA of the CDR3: TGCAGTGCTAGCGCCGGGGGGCCTGGGGCCAACGTCCTGACTTTC. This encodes CSASAGGPGANVLTF.